This T cell receptor (beta chain) was found in a study of cytomegalovirus exposure and HLA in healthy donors. Regarding the study as a whole: An observed cluster of highly shared sequence variants was recorded as a likely sequencing artifact. A later analysis, which compared TCR beta chains of equal frequency, found the HLA-associated ones more clonally expanded.

This CDR3 is 14 amino acids long. V dropped 0 bases and J dropped 5 bases, with 11 bases sitting between them. Germline V lookup: CDR1 SGHKS, CDR2 YYEKEE (reference sequence). PCR employed 60 Vbeta and 13 Jbeta primers. Clones were sequenced by immunoSEQ multiplex PCR, and TCRdb holds only the in-frame ones, with some missing. The sample includes tens of thousands of clones, approximately 7.1% of them seen just once. For this clone: Its target is unknown.

This sequence was found in a man in his fifties or sixties in good health and CMV-seronegative. The rearrangement uses TRBV5-5 and TRBJ2-5; possible D gene TRBD2, 5 bases. The sequenced material came from PBMCs. The CDR3 coding sequence is TGTGCCAGCAGCTTGGCCGGGAACGGGGAGACCCAGTACTTC. Translation: CASSLAGNGETQYF.